This paragraph covers one T cell receptor beta chain sequence. PCR primers comprised 60 Vbeta and 13 Jbeta primers. Assay: immunoSEQ multiplex PCR; the TCRdb copy retains only in-frame clones and omits some. The sample holds about 150,000 clones, approximately 80% seen once. This sample was included in a study of cytomegalovirus exposure and HLA in healthy donors. From germline, CDR1 is SGHTA and CDR2 FQGNSA. The CDR3 spans 13 residues. V was pared by 4 bases and J by 11 bases, with 14 bases between. The TCR comes from a man aged 30 to 45 in good health and CMV-seropositive. The material sequenced was PBMCs. This chain joins TRBV7-2 and TRBJ2-2, with D unclear. The CDR3 coding sequence is TGTGCCAGCAGCTCTAGTTCCCAGACCGAGCTGTTTTTT. Protein sequence: CASSSSSQTELFF.